Below are 19 T cell receptor beta chains sequenced from a single sample in a study of a mutant IDH1 vaccine in newly diagnosed glioma. Only in-frame clones appear in the TCRdb table, and some are missing; sequencing was by immunoSEQ multiplex PCR. The table shows around 100,000 clones, with 85% to 90% occurring only once. For these TCRs, the target antigens are not known. The time point is: week 11, during vaccination. One vaccine dose held 300 ug of mutant IDH1 20-mer peptide and came with topical imiquimod. The material was PBMCs, obtained from a glioma patient whose treatment included an IDH1 peptide vaccine. All receptors come from a woman between 45 and 65 years old with glioma.

The chain employs TRBV7-9 and TRBJ2-4; TRBD2 agrees at 12 bases. The CDR3 has 19 amino acids. Germline CDR1 is SEHNR and CDR2 is FQNEAQ (reference sequence). Unmatched junction bases numbered 14, after V lost 5 bases and J lost 3 bases. CDR3 region: CASSHPSGRAGWDKNIQYF. The CDR3 nucleotides are TGTGCCAGCAGCCATCCTAGCGGGAGGGCCGGGTGGGACAAAAACATTCAGTACTTC.

This clone was counted a single time. The rearrangement uses TRBV27 and TRBJ2-3; a possible D gene is TRBD2 (6 bases). The V gene lost 6 bases and the J gene lost 3 bases, with 10 bases spanning the gap. Germline V gene data show CDR1 as MNHEY and CDR2 as SMNVEV (reference sequence). The CDR3 runs 13 residues. The CDR3 DNA follows: TGTGCCAGCAGCTTGGGGGGAACAGATACGCAGTATTTT. This codes for CASSLGGTDTQYF.

The V and J genes are TRBV19 and TRBJ1-5; TRBD1 matches 10 bases. Trimming took 6 bases from V and 5 from J; bases not matched to a gene: 4. The CDR3 consists of 14 residues. CDR1 and CDR2 (germline): LNHDA, SQIVND (reference sequence). The CDR3 bases are TGTGCCAGTAGCAGACAGGGGGCCGATCAGCCCCAGCATTTT. Translating it yields CASSRQGADQPQHF.

The chain has TRBV6-5 and TRBJ2-3; 9 nucleotides agree with TRBD1. V was clipped by 4 bases and J by 3 bases; unmatched bases: 5. Germline CDR1 MNHEY, CDR2 SVGAGI. This CDR3 has 15 residues. This CDR3 reads CASSSRDRVTDTQYF. The CDR3 DNA is TGTGCCAGCAGTTCCCGGGACAGGGTTACAGATACGCAGTATTTT.

This clone was detected once. This chain uses TRBV28 with TRBJ2-5, with D possibly being TRBD2 (6 bases). V lost 5 bases, J lost 3 bases, and 10 bases lay in between. Germline V gene data show CDR1 as MDHEN and CDR2 as SYDVKM. The CDR3 is 13 amino acids. CDR3 nucleotides: TGTGCCAGCAGTGGAGGAGGGAAAGAGACCCAGTACTTC. It codes for CASSGGGKETQYF. Full variable domain (outside the CDR3, taken from reference TRBV28 and TRBJ2-5): DVKVTQSSRYLVKRTGEKVFLECVQDMDHENMFWYRQDPGLGLRLIYFSYDVKMKEKGDIPEGYSVSREKKERFSLILESASTNQTSMYLCASSGGGKETQYFGPGTRLLVL.

The V gene is TRBV7-6, the J gene TRBJ2-5, with D possibly being TRBD1 or TRBD2 (5 bases each). Germline CDR1 reads SGHVS; CDR2 reads FNYEAQ. The V end was cut by 2 bases, the J end by 7 bases, with 17 bases between. The CDR3 totals 15 residues. The CDR3 spells CASSLLSGTAGTQYF. Written as DNA, the CDR3 is TGTGCCAGCAGCTTACTGTCTGGGACCGCGGGGACCCAGTACTTC.

The rearrangement links TRBV1 to TRBJ2-5; TRBD2, as called in the table, went unchecked against the DNA. The J call is uncertain, as TRBJ2-7 better fits the DNA end. TRBV1 is tagged as a pseudogene. CDR3 length: 15 residues. The CDR3 DNA sequence: TGCACCAGCAGCCAAGAACCACACGGGGACTACGAGCAGTACTTC. Translated: CTSSQEPHGDYEQYF.

The chain uses TRBV16 and TRBJ1-2, with D tentatively TRBD1 (5 bases). In germline, CDR1 is KGHSY, CDR2 FQNENV. V gave up 0 bases and J gave up 6 bases, with 14 bases separating them. The CDR3 sequence is 15 residues long. The CDR3 nucleotides read TGTGCCAGCAGCCAATCAGGGCAGGGAGGAGATGGCTACACCTTC. Its translation is CASSQSGQGGDGYTF.

This CDR3 is CASSPWGQAGDEQYF. For the CDR3, the DNA is TGTGCCAGCTCACCATGGGGACAGGCTGGGGACGAGCAGTACTTC. The V gene is TRBV18, the J gene TRBJ2-7; 8 positions match TRBD1. Germline V CDR1 and CDR2: KGHSH, LQKENI. Trimming took 2 bases from V and 5 from J; bases not matched to a gene: 8. CDR3 length: 15 amino acids.

The rearrangement links TRBV10-1 to TRBJ2-2; 12 positions match TRBD2. The V gene end was trimmed by 5 bases and the J gene end by 7 bases; junction bases not matched to a gene: 14. The germline V gene has CDR1 WNHNN and CDR2 SYGVQD (reference sequence). The CDR3 length is 18 residues. This chain's CDR3 is CASSLSPTSGSPHGELFF. The CDR3, as DNA: TGCGCCAGCAGTTTGAGTCCGACTAGCGGGAGTCCCCACGGGGAGCTGTTTTTT.

The chain recombines TRBV28 with TRBJ1-1; perhaps TRBD1 as D (6 bases). V gave up 3 bases and J gave up 1 base, with 18 bases separating them. CDR3 length: 17 amino acids. Germline CDR1 and CDR2: MDHEN and SYDVKM. CDR3 sequence reads: CASSFSPSGRGNTEAFF. The DNA of the CDR3 is TGTGCCAGCAGTTTCTCTCCGTCGGGCAGGGGGAACACTGAAGCTTTCTTT.

The chain carries TRBV28 and TRBJ1-1; no definite D call. Germline V gives CDR1 MDHEN, CDR2 SYDVKM. Trimming took off 6 bases at V and 1 base at J, with 6 bases between the two ends. The CDR3 has 12 residues. The CDR3 sequence: CASRWTNTEAFF. CDR3 in DNA: TGTGCCAGCAGGTGGACGAACACTGAAGCTTTCTTT.

This clone was found once. V is TRBV6-1 and J is TRBJ1-2; TRBD1 agrees at 10 bases. Germline CDR1 reads MNHNS; CDR2 reads SASEGT. V gave up 1 base and J gave up 5 bases; unmatched junction bases: 4. The CDR3 is 15 amino acids. The CDR3 DNA reads TGTGCCAGCAGTGAAGAGGGACAGGGGATATATGGCTACACCTTC. Protein product: CASSEEGQGIYGYTF.

V gene TRBV6-6 combines with J gene TRBJ2-7, with 8 nucleotides matching TRBD2. V trimming: 6 bases; J trimming: 5 bases; junction bases outside the gene matches: 9. CDR1 is MNHNY and CDR2 is SVGAGI in the germline V gene (reference sequence). CDR3 length equals 14 residues. The CDR3 loop reads CASSLRGGLDEQYF. The CDR3 bases are TGTGCCAGCAGCCTACGGGGGGGTTTAGACGAGCAGTACTTC.

The rearrangement links TRBV7-6 to TRBJ1-5; 11 bases map to TRBD1. Germline loops: CDR1 SGHVS, CDR2 FNYEAQ. The CDR3 length is 14 residues. With 5 bases clipped from V and 6 bases from J, the junction kept 3 bases outside the gene matches. CDR3 DNA sequence: TGTGCCAGCAGCCGGACAGGGGGCGGTCAGCCCCAGCATTTT. Protein product: CASSRTGGGQPQHF.

The chain joins TRBV28 to TRBJ2-1; weak D call: TRBD2 (6 bases). From germline, CDR1 is MDHEN and CDR2 SYDVKM. Trimming stripped 6 bases from V and 2 bases from J, with 11 bases between. The CDR3 has 14 amino acids. The CDR3 DNA is TGTGCCAGCAGGGATAGCGGCACCTACAATGAGCAGTTCTTC. Its translation: CASRDSGTYNEQFF.

In the case of this clone: Different DNA sequences within this sample yield the same CDR3. The chain recombines TRBV5-1 with TRBJ2-5; D may be TRBD2 (5 bases). The CDR3 sequence is 13 residues long. Germline V gene data show CDR1 as SGHRS and CDR2 as YFSETQ. Between the trimmed V and J ends, which lost 7 bases and 1 base, there was a span of 11 bases. The CDR3 here is CASSLGVQETQYF. In nucleotides, the CDR3 is TGCGCCAGCTCACTAGGAGTCCAAGAGACCCAGTACTTC.

This chain uses TRBV5-6 with TRBJ2-7, with D maybe TRBD1 (6 bases). Germline assignment: CDR1 SGHDT and CDR2 YYEEEE. V was cut by 3 bases and J by 1 base, with 8 bases left in between. The CDR3 spans 13 residues. CDR3 nucleotide sequence: TGTGCCAGCAGCTCCGGACAGTCCTACGAGCAGTACTTC. Protein sequence: CASSSGQSYEQYF.

This clone was counted a single time. The chain joins TRBV5-4 to TRBJ1-2; D is undetermined. V was cut by 4 bases and J by 10 bases, with 11 bases left in between. Germline values: CDR1 SGHNT, CDR2 YYREEE (reference sequence). The CDR3 extends over 11 amino acids. CDR3 protein: CASSLGLFYTF. The CDR3 DNA reads TGTGCCAGCAGCCTCGGACTATTCTACACCTTC.